This entry lists 24 T cell receptor beta chains sequenced from one sample in a study of early T cells in non-severe SARS-CoV-2 infection. TCRdb called the 5' RACE reads again in MiXCR, with one record for every CDR3 protein. This table has tens of thousands of distinct CDR3 sequences, about 14% appearing once. Source material: whole blood. The source of these receptors is an adult who was a healthcare worker with PCR-confirmed SARS-CoV-2 infection or an uninfected control (not recorded which).

The rearrangement uses TRBV7-8 and TRBJ1-5; D gene ambiguous. Trimming removed 1 base at V and 0 bases at J, with 7 bases between. Germline CDR1 and CDR2: SGHVS and FQNEAQ. The CDR3 loop spans 15 amino acids. The DNA for the CDR3 is TGTGCCAGCAGCTTAGGACGGGTTAGCAATCAGCCCCAGCATTTT. Protein sequence: CASSLGRVSNQPQHF.

This clonotype occurred a few times. The CDR3 loop reads CASSLSGQLRGEQYF. DNA for the CDR3: TGTGCCAGCAGCTTATCCGGCCAACTACGGGGCGAGCAGTACTTC. V gene TRBV7-8 combines with J gene TRBJ2-7; a weak D match, TRBD2 (5 bases). Germline V gene lookup returns CDR1 SGHVS and CDR2 FQNEAQ. V lost 2 bases, J lost 6 bases, and 17 bases lay in between. The CDR3 totals 15 residues.

The chain links TRBV6-4 to TRBJ1-6; 10 positions agree with TRBD1. V shed 3 bases, J shed 10 bases, and the junction held 3 bases outside the gene matches. CDR3 length: 14 residues. The V gene's germline CDR1 is MRHNA and CDR2 SNTAGT. The CDR3 sequence is CASSEGQGRSPLHF. CDR3 sequence (DNA): TGTGCCAGCAGTGAGGGACAGGGGCGATCACCCCTCCACTTT.

This clonotype was seen ten or more times. CDR3 in amino acids: CSVATGGASNEQYF. The DNA of the CDR3 is TGCAGCGTTGCTACAGGGGGCGCTTCTAACGAGCAGTACTTC. The genes are TRBV29-1 and TRBJ2-7; TRBD1 agrees at 9 bases. V lost 4 bases to trimming and J lost 5 bases; unmatched junction nucleotides: 9. Germline V gene sequence: CDR1 SQVTM, CDR2 ANQGSEA. The CDR3 covers 14 residues.

The sample holds many counts of this clonotype. The chain links TRBV29-1 to TRBJ2-1; 10 nucleotides line up with TRBD2. CDR3 length equals 17 residues. CDR1 and CDR2 (germline): SQVTM, ANQGSEA. V was clipped by 4 bases and J by 4 bases; unmatched bases: 13. The CDR3 loop reads CSVASGTSALSYNEQFF. CDR3 bases: TGCAGCGTTGCCTCCGGGACTAGCGCCTTATCTTACAATGAGCAGTTCTTC.

The V and J genes are TRBV6-2 or TRBV6-3 and TRBJ2-3, with 11 bases fitting TRBD1. Germline-derived CDR1 and CDR2 are MNHEY and SVGEGT. The CDR3 sequence is 15 residues long. V dropped 5 bases and J dropped 6; count of bases not matched to a gene: 7. This CDR3 reads CASSAGTGGSDTQYF. As DNA, the CDR3 is TGTGCCAGCAGTGCCGGGACAGGGGGGTCGGATACGCAGTATTTT.

The V call is TRBV29-1, the J call TRBJ2-2; D ambiguous. Per the germline V gene, CDR1 is SQVTM and CDR2 is ANQGSEA. V lost 4 bases to trimming and J lost 7 bases, with 10 bases between them. The CDR3 contains 12 residues. The CDR3 is CSVVGAGGELFF. The CDR3 nucleotides read TGCAGCGTTGTGGGCGCAGGCGGGGAGCTGTTTTTT.

This clonotype was seen a few times. The V and J genes are TRBV7-9 and TRBJ2-3, with D maybe TRBD2 (6 bases). Germline CDR1 reads SEHNR; CDR2 reads FQNEAQ (reference sequence). Deletions cut 1 base from V and 1 base from J, with 9 bases between. This CDR3 spans 15 amino acids. CDR3 DNA: TGTGCCAGCAGCTTAGACCCTAGCGGCACAGATACGCAGTATTTT. Protein: CASSLDPSGTDTQYF.

The genes are TRBV3-1 and TRBJ2-7; D is unclear. The length of the CDR3 is 12 residues. Germline assignment: CDR1 LGHDT and CDR2 YNNKEL (reference sequence). V shed 1 base and J shed 10 bases, with 11 bases lying between them. CDR3 protein: CASSQVPALQYF. CDR3 nucleotide sequence: TGTGCCAGCAGCCAAGTCCCGGCTCTTCAGTACTTC.

This chain connects TRBV7-9 to TRBJ2-2; no definite D call. From germline, CDR1 is SEHNR and CDR2 FQNEAQ (reference sequence). V dropped 4 bases and J dropped 11 bases, with 11 bases sitting between them. The CDR3 consists of 12 residues. The CDR3: CASSSRQVELFF. In nucleotides, the CDR3 is TGTGCCAGCAGCTCACGGCAGGTTGAGCTGTTTTTT.

V usage is TRBV6-1 and J usage is TRBJ2-7; no clear D gene. V gave up 8 bases and J gave up 1 base, with 15 bases separating them. Germline CDR1 reads MNHNS; CDR2 reads SASEGT. The CDR3 has 14 residues. The CDR3 spells CASRSSVRSYEQYF. In nucleotides, the CDR3 is TGTGCCAGCCGATCTTCGGTCCGTTCCTACGAGCAGTACTTC.

The CDR3 coding sequence is TGTGCCAGCAGCATATCCGGGGAGCGGGAAGCTTTCTTT. It yields the protein CASSISGEREAFF. The rearrangement uses TRBV11-1 and TRBJ1-1; D not certain. Germline V gives CDR1 SGHAT, CDR2 FQDESV (reference sequence). V was pared by 5 bases and J by 8 bases, with 15 bases between. The CDR3 loop spans 13 amino acids.

The chain couples TRBV7-8 to TRBJ1-4, with D unclear. V was trimmed by 6 bases and J by 7 bases, leaving 3 bases between them. The germline V gene has CDR1 SGHVS and CDR2 FQNEAQ. CDR3 length equals 10 residues. This CDR3 is CASRPEKLFF. CDR3 coding DNA: TGTGCCAGCAGACCTGAAAAACTGTTTTTT.

This clonotype was picked up many times. The chain links TRBV5-8 to TRBJ1-3; D not certain. In germline, CDR1 is SGHTS, CDR2 YDEGEE. The length of the CDR3 is 13 residues. The V and J ends lost 7 bases and 3 bases respectively, with 11 bases between them. The chain's CDR3 is CASAGIRGNTIYF. CDR3 DNA: TGTGCCAGCGCGGGAATACGTGGAAACACCATATATTTT.

This clonotype turned up a few times. The rearrangement uses TRBV29-1 and TRBJ2-5, with TRBD2 as a possible D gene (6 bases). CDR1 and CDR2 (germline): SQVTM, ANQGSEA. The CDR3 consists of 13 residues. Trimming removed 5 bases at V and 4 bases at J, with 14 bases between. CDR3 nucleotides: TGCAGCGTTAACAGCCTAGCGTCAGAGACCCAGTACTTC. It encodes CSVNSLASETQYF.

The chain combines TRBV5-5 with TRBJ1-1; the D gene is possibly TRBD1 (5 bases). CDR3 length equals 15 residues. Trimming stripped 4 bases from V and 5 bases from J, with 18 bases between. Germline V gene sequence: CDR1 SGHKS, CDR2 YYEKEE (reference sequence). CDR3 loop: CASSLQRAGWTEAFF. CDR3 bases: TGTGCCAGCAGCCTTCAAAGGGCAGGGTGGACTGAAGCTTTCTTT. The full variable domain, its missing parts supplied by reference TRBV5-5 and TRBJ1-1, is DAGVTQSPTHLIKTRGQQVTLRCSPISGHKSVSWYQQVLGQGPQFIFQYYEKEERGRGNFPDRFSARQFPNYSSELNVNALLLGDSALYLCASSLQRAGWTEAFFGQGTRLTVV.

This chain connects TRBV28 to TRBJ2-3; D unclear. The CDR3 has 15 amino acids. Germline values: CDR1 MDHEN, CDR2 SYDVKM. V was clipped by 6 bases and J by 2 bases, with 15 bases between them. The DNA for the CDR3 is TGTGCCAGCAGCCGGGCCCCTTCATACACAGATACGCAGTATTTT. This gives the protein CASSRAPSYTDTQYF.

The J gene is TRBJ1-4, the V gene TRBV6-1, with D maybe TRBD1 (5 bases). CDR1 and CDR2 from the germline V gene are MNHNS and SASEGT. CDR3 length equals 15 residues. V was pared by 2 bases and J by 0 bases, with 7 bases between. Here the CDR3 reads CASSERGATNEKLFF. The DNA of the CDR3 is TGTGCCAGCAGTGAAAGGGGTGCAACTAATGAAAAACTGTTTTTT.

This clonotype was observed a handful of times. The chain combines TRBV5-6 with TRBJ2-1; D may be TRBD1 (6 bases). CDR3 length: 15 residues. CDR1 is SGHDT and CDR2 is YYEEEE in the germline V gene. The germline V and J ends were trimmed by 4 bases and 5 bases, with 16 bases remaining between them. The CDR3 reads CASSLTSGAHNEQFF. The CDR3, as DNA: TGTGCCAGCAGCCTAACTTCAGGGGCACACAATGAGCAGTTCTTC.

This clonotype was found a few times. V is TRBV18 and J is TRBJ1-2; D is unclear. Germline V gene lookup returns CDR1 KGHSH and CDR2 LQKENI. The CDR3 runs to 14 residues. V was trimmed by 6 bases and J by 0 bases, leaving 11 bases between them. The DNA for the CDR3 is TGTGCCAGCTCCGAGTCACAACCTAACTATGGCTACACCTTC. It yields the protein CASSESQPNYGYTF.

The CDR3 loop reads CSASRLADSYEQYF. The CDR3 DNA sequence: TGCAGTGCCTCCCGGTTAGCGGATTCCTACGAGCAGTACTTC. The V gene is TRBV20-1, the J gene TRBJ2-7; the D gene is possibly TRBD2 (6 bases). The V end was cut by 6 bases, the J end by 1 base, with 16 bases between. The CDR3 sequence is 14 residues long. The germline V gene encodes CDR1 DFQATT and CDR2 SNEGSKA (reference sequence).

V and J are TRBV27 and TRBJ2-7; 7 bases are shared with TRBD1. This CDR3 is 17 amino acids long. V trimming: 2 bases; J trimming: 1 base; junction bases outside the gene matches: 11. Germline loops: CDR1 MNHEY, CDR2 SMNVEV (reference sequence). The CDR3 sequence: CASSLRGPGQASYEQYF. The CDR3 DNA is TGTGCCAGCAGTTTAAGGGGCCCTGGACAGGCGTCCTACGAGCAGTACTTC.

The V and J genes are TRBV21-1 and TRBJ2-7; the DNA was not compared with TRBD1, the D call given in the table. TRBV21-1 is a recognized pseudogene. CDR3 length equals 11 residues. CDR3 nucleotide sequence: TGTGCCAGCGACAGGACCTACGAGCAGTACTTC. It translates to CASDRTYEQYF.

This clonotype was detected a few times. The gene calls are TRBV11-3 and TRBJ1-1; weak D call: TRBD1 (6 bases). Germline CDR1 SGHNT, CDR2 YENEEA. Trimming shortened V by 0 bases and J by 4 bases, and 12 bases separated the two germline ends. This CDR3 region has 15 residues. CDR3 DNA: TGTGCCAGCAGCTTAGACGGACAGCGTGCCACTGAAGCTTTCTTT. Translating gives CASSLDGQRATEAFF.